A single TCR beta chain is shown here with its context. Its antigen remains undetermined. No qualities accompany the bases; no much larger clone lies one base away. The intended sense of this specimen's treatment or condition label: some 19 received Ad26.COV2.S at low or high dose, single or two shots; 5 received placebo; per-sample allocation not given. For vaccine and placebo recipients, the sequenced repertoires came from samples collected on day 63 after the first injection. Cohort 1b enrolled about 25 adults aged 18-55 years at a single site in Boston, USA, between 29 July and 7 August 2020. Ad26.COV2.S was a replication-incompetent adenovirus type 26 vector that expressed a prefusion-stabilized SARS-CoV-2 spike protein derived from the original Wuhan strain. The data derive from a study of Ad26.COV2.S vaccination and SARS-CoV-2 variants (dated by TCRdb to about 2021). General notes on the study: Donors in the vaccine arm were drawn from COV1001, a phase I-IIa trial of Ad26.COV2.S in healthy adults that was multicentre, randomized, double-blind and placebo-controlled. Ad26.COV2.S was given intramuscularly at 5x10^10 or 1x10^11 viral particles, as a single shot or as two shots 56 days apart. TCRbeta repertoire sequencing was used to assess the specificity and breadth of SARS-CoV-2-reactive T cell receptors after Ad26.COV2.S vaccination. The TCR-sequenced set comprised approximately 30 samples: approximately 19 Ad26.COV2.S vaccine recipients, 5 placebo recipients and 8 SARS-CoV-2 convalescent individuals. Trial participants were randomized into five groups of five, in which low-dose or high-dose Ad26.COV2.S was given once or twice, or placebo was given on both occasions. Throughout the experiments and outcome assessment, investigators stayed blinded to trial group allocation.

The immunoSEQ Assay was used to sequence TCRbeta CDR3 regions. After extraction, genomic DNA underwent amplification by bias-controlled multiplex PCR, followed by high-throughput sequencing. The study's processing was this. Collapsing and filtering of sequences were performed to quantify the absolute abundance of each unique TCRbeta CDR3 region. T cell fraction was estimated by normalizing TCRbeta template counts to usable DNA, which was measured by amplifying reference genes present in all nucleated cells. Repertoire TCRs were annotated as SARS-CoV-2-specific when V gene, CDR3 amino acid sequence and J gene were exactly matched to a known reactive TCR set. The reference SARS-CoV-2 TCR set came from MIRA and was filtered for enrichment in COVID-19-positive ImmuneCODE repertoires, removing public or cross-reactive TCRs. Drawing on the MIRA antigens, annotated TCRs were analysed further at the level of specific ORF or position within ORF. Breadth was defined as annotated unique rearrangements over total unique productive rearrangements; depth was the summed frequency of those rearrangements. Two-sided Wilcoxon rank-sum tests were applied when comparing TCR breadth between groups. TCRdb stores this immuneACCESS table with in-frame sequences only. Part of the clones is absent; in the studies checked, under half of the shortfall reflects unresolved V genes, and no reason is known for the rest. V, J and clone size reflect that table, while D and trimming were determined from the DNA. For this sample there are about 350,000 clones; about 86% appear just once. Around 11% of the sample is taken by the ten largest.

The germline V gene specifies ENHRY as CDR1 and SYGVKD as CDR2. The junction carries 5 bases between V and J, which are trimmed by 4 bases and 4 bases respectively. The CDR3, cysteine through phenylalanine, is 11 amino acids long. Of the read, only the CDR3 DNA is kept; its 33 bases are in frame from base 1. Summary of the overall study and its limitations: Substantial breadth of spike-specific CD8+ and CD4+ T cell responses was reported after vaccination. Vaccine and placebo recipients had similar non-spike TCR breadth, a finding consistent with the vaccine containing only spike. Compared with placebo recipients, Ad26.COV2.S recipients showed higher spike-specific TCR breadth (P = 0.0014). Comparing responses between vaccine doses or regimens was not something the study was powered to do. The authors noted that total T cell responses may have been underestimated by the TCR breadth and depth analyses.

This receptor chain uses TRBV10-3 and TRBJ2-7, with the D gene too uncertain to name. The receptor comes from a person aged 18-65 years who received the Ad26.COV2.S COVID-19 vaccine or a placebo. Material: peripheral blood, obtained in a trial of Ad26.COV2.S vaccine versus placebo. The CDR3 region reads CAISAKYEQYF. The DNA sequence is TGTGCCATCAGTGCAAAATACGAGCAGTACTTC.